The entry below gives a single T cell receptor (beta chain) sequence along with its context. The antigen remains unidentified. Other DNA sequences in the same sample also yield this CDR3. The primer mix had 60 Vbeta and 13 Jbeta primers. Method: immunoSEQ multiplex PCR; TCRdb's copy keeps in-frame clones and lacks some. The sample lists 130,000 to 150,000 clones; around 78% were seen once. Germline CDR1 reads MNHEY; CDR2 reads SMNVEV (reference sequence). The trim removed 3 bases at V and 3 bases at J, leaving 4 bases unmatched. The CDR3 is made up of 15 amino acids. The data were taken from a study of cytomegalovirus exposure and HLA in healthy donors. Study-level results: In all likelihood, a cluster of highly shared sequence variants was a sequencing artifact.

The specimen sequenced was PBMCs. This clonotype originated in a woman aged 18-29 years in good health and CMV-seronegative. This chain connects TRBV27 to TRBJ2-1; 8 bases agree with TRBD2. In DNA form, the CDR3 reads TGTGCCAGCAGTTTCGTCAGCGGGAGCTACAATGAGCAGTTCTTC. This translates into CASSFVSGSYNEQFF.